Reported below is one TCR beta chain. The sample is drawn from a study of PD-L1 blockade in urothelial cancer. Study context: Dosed intravenously at 1,200 mg every 3 weeks, atezolizumab was initiated by patients around 2014.

With V trimmed by 1 base and J by 7 bases, 17 bases remained unmatched. The CDR3 runs 21 residues. Germline values: CDR1 MNHGY, CDR2 SAAAGT. The data were produced by immunoSEQ multiplex PCR, yet TCRdb's version contains in-frame clones alone and is incomplete. The table lists 30,000 to 40,000 clones, roughly a third of them singletons. The source was tumor tissue, collected before atezolizumab (anti-PD-L1) treatment. The chain couples TRBV6-8 to TRBJ2-3; TRBD2 aligns across 16 bases. The sequence came from a man between 60 and 70 years old with urothelial cancer. The CDR3 nucleotides read TGTGCCAGCAGTTACTATGTCCCAACCGGGACTAGCGGGGGGGTTTCGAATACGCAGTATTTT. Translated, it gives CASSYYVPTGTSGGVSNTQYF.